Sequencing of this T cell receptor beta chain was carried out in a study of graft-versus-host responses after intestinal transplantation. Study overall: Every one of the recipients received anti-thymocyte globulin induction and afterwards took tacrolimus and steroids for roughly 3 years.

Profiling relied on immunoSEQ multiplex PCR, and the TCRdb table lists in-frame clones only, not all of them. The repertoire has 23,000 or so clones, roughly 82% of them found once; the top ten carry just over 0.9%. This CDR3 has 15 residues. The V end was cut by 2 bases, the J end by 3 bases, with 10 bases between. Germline CDR1 reads LNHDA; CDR2 reads SQIVND (reference sequence). A word on this clone: Its target is not known.

Points from the study as a whole: Recipient marrow showed GvH clones, some seen first in ileum or blood. Where graft-donor T cell macrochimerism was present, patients had high graft-versus-host to host-versus-graft clonal ratios in allografts. Researchers found peak circulating GvH clone levels linked to early post-transplant HvG declines.

This TCR was recovered from a human donor who was the organ donor for an intestinal transplant. The chain recombines TRBV19 with TRBJ1-4; D is possibly TRBD1 (5 bases). The sample consisted of unstimulated CD8+ T cells sorted from spleen or lymph node cells, taken before transplant. The CDR3 nucleotides are TGTGCCAGTAGTATAAGAGACAGAGCTAATGAAAAACTGTTTTTT. Its translation is CASSIRDRANEKLFF. The full variable domain, with the rest looked up from reference TRBV19 and TRBJ1-4, is DGGITQSPKYLFRKEGQNVTLSCEQNLNHDAMYWYRQDPGQGLRLIYYSQIVNDFQKGDIAEGYSVSREKKESFPLTVTSAQKNPTAFYLCASSIRDRANEKLFFGSGTQLSVL.